A selection of T cell receptor beta chains follows, all from one sample in a study of control samples from healthy donors and cancer patients. The repertoire was sequenced with immunoSEQ multiplex PCR; TCRdb's copy has only in-frame clones and lacks some. This table holds under 150,000 clones, roughly 84% found once. Material for sequencing was blood. The receptor source for this set is a man between 35 and 55 years old in good health. Each CDR3 is given with its conserved first and last residue. The D gene is left open where the match is weak. Size values are once, few and many counts, or a class for expanded clones, and some rows have none.

clone_size j_call v_call d_call cdr3_nt cdr3_aa
- TRBJ1-2 TRBV10-2 - TGCGCCAGCACTCTGACAGGCTATGGCTACACCTTC CASTLTGYGYTF
few TRBJ2-7 TRBV20-1 - TGCAGTGCTAGTAAGGCAGGATCTTACTACGAGCAGTACTTC CSASKAGSYYEQYF
- TRBJ1-1 TRBV2 - TGTGCCAGCACCCTCCAAAGGAACACTGAAGCTTTCTTT CASTLQRNTEAFF
- TRBJ1-6 TRBV6-2/TRBV6-3 - TGTGCCAGCAGTTACGGGGGGGCGCGGAATTCACCCCTCCACTTT CASSYGGARNSPLHF
- TRBJ1-1 TRBV5-8 - TGTGCCAGCAGCTTGCTAGGGCGGACTGAAGCTTTCTTT CASSLLGRTEAFF
- TRBJ1-5 TRBV7-9 - TGTGCCAGCAGCTTTTGGCCCCAGCATTTT CASSFWPQHF
- TRBJ1-6 TRBV7-2 TRBD1 TGTGCCAGCAGCTTCTCTGGACAGGGGAGTTCACCCCTCCACTTT CASSFSGQGSSPLHF
- TRBJ1-1 TRBV25-1 - TGTGCCAGCAGTGACCCTTCCCGGAACACTGAAGCTTTCTTT CASSDPSRNTEAFF
- TRBJ2-3 TRBV6-5 - TGTGCCAGCAGTTACTCGACCGGGACAGATACGCAGTATTTT CASSYSTGTDTQYF
- TRBJ2-6 TRBV5-5 - TGTGCCAGCAGCCGCCGGGACACGGACTCTGGGGCCAACGTCCTGACTTTC CASSRRDTDSGANVLTF
- TRBJ1-2 TRBV5-6 TRBD1 TGTGCCAGCAGCGTAGGGACAGCCACTAACTATGGCTACACCTTC CASSVGTATNYGYTF
- TRBJ1-6 TRBV5-5 - TGTGCCAGCAGCTTGTTGACAGATAAGGATTCACCCCTCCACTTT CASSLLTDKDSPLHF
few TRBJ2-7 TRBV2 - TGTGCCAGCAAACCCGACAGGGCGGGGGAGCAGTACTTC CASKPDRAGEQYF
- TRBJ2-7 TRBV7-8 - TGTGCCAGCAGTAGGACGAGCTACGAGCAGTACTTC CASSRTSYEQYF
- TRBJ1-3 TRBV5-1 TRBD1 TGCGCCAGCAGCCGCGCGACAGGGGCTGGAAACACCATATATTTT CASSRATGAGNTIYF
- TRBJ2-3 TRBV5-1 TRBD1 TGCGCCAGCAGCGGAGGACAGGGAGCAGATACGCAGTATTTT CASSGGQGADTQYF
- TRBJ2-7 TRBV4-1 - TGCGCCAGCAGCCAACCGACCCGGGGCAGGGCCTACGAGCAGTACTTC CASSQPTRGRAYEQYF
- TRBJ1-5 TRBV7-2 TRBD1 TGTGCCAGCAGCTTAGCCAGGGGGGAAAATCAGCCCCAGCATTTT CASSLARGENQPQHF
- TRBJ2-2 TRBV27 - TGTGCCAGCAGTTTATCCGGACATGCGAACACCGGGGAGCTGTTTTTT CASSLSGHANTGELFF
- TRBJ2-1 TRBV7-2 TRBD2 TGTGCCAGCAAGACTAGCGGGGGCTCCTACAATGAGCAGTTCTTC CASKTSGGSYNEQFF
- TRBJ2-7 TRBV24-1 - TGTGCCACCAGTGATCCCCGGGAGACCTACGAGCAGTACTTC CATSDPRETYEQYF
- TRBJ2-7 TRBV11-3 - TGTGCCAGCAGCTTCATGCTAACCTACGAGCAGTACTTC CASSFMLTYEQYF
- TRBJ2-7 TRBV23-1 - TGCGCCAGCAGTCAACCTAGCACGAGAACCTACGAGCAGTACTTC CASSQPSTRTYEQYF
- TRBJ2-7 TRBV29-1 - TGCAGCGTTGGACGACAAGGAGGGGAGCAGTACTTC CSVGRQGGEQYF
- TRBJ2-1 TRBV10-2 - TGCGCCAGCACCGAGAACTGGGGGCCCCCCTACAATGAGCAGTTCTTC CASTENWGPPYNEQFF
- TRBJ2-2 TRBV6-4 - TGTGCCAGCAGTGAGATGAGCGACAACACCGGGGAGCTGTTTTTT CASSEMSDNTGELFF
- TRBJ2-3 TRBV15 - TGTGCCACCAGCTCTGGCCCCTGGGACCGTAGCACAGATACGCAGTATTTT CATSSGPWDRSTDTQYF
- TRBJ1-6 TRBV25-1 - TGTGCCAGCAGTGGGCTTGGACCGAGCTTCTCGCCCCTCCACTTT CASSGLGPSFSPLHF
- TRBJ2-5 TRBV11-2 - TGTGCCAGCAGCCAGGGGGGGTCTGTCCCGGGAGAGACCCAGTACTTC CASSQGGSVPGETQYF
- TRBJ2-5 TRBV6-5 TRBD2 TGTGCCAGCAGTTATGCTGGGACTAGACAAGAGACCCAGTACTTC CASSYAGTRQETQYF
- TRBJ1-1 TRBV10-3 TRBD1 TGTGCCATCAGTAACGAGGGACAGGGGCGCGCTGAAGCTTTCTTT CAISNEGQGRAEAFF